This T cell receptor beta chain was identified during a study of CD8+CD57+ T cells in acquired aplastic anemia. Study information: Each DNA sample taken from sorted CD4+ and CD8+ cells came to approximately 3 ug on average.

As for this clonotype: Its target is not known.

The CDR3 spans 15 residues. The V segment lost 7 bases and the J segment 1 base; nucleotides outside the gene matches: 4. In germline, CDR1 is LNHDA, CDR2 SQIVND (reference sequence). Patients who underwent sequencing had shown CD8+CD57+ cell expansion by flow cytometry. At the time of blood sampling, patients had not yet received any therapy. Genomic DNA constituted the template upon which TCR beta VDJ and CDR3 profiling was performed. TCRdb itself ran the reads through MiXCR, one entry per CDR3 protein. The table shows a few hundred thousand distinct CDR3 sequences, with 25% to 40% occurring only once. Findings of the study overall: Levels of CD8+ Simpson's diversity were not significantly distinct in patients versus controls. Around 29 shared CD8+ CDR3s appeared highly expressed within patients' immunodominant clones.

The genes are TRBV19 and TRBJ1-6; 7 nucleotides line up with TRBD1. The sequence derives from a human donor with aplastic anemia. Source material: sorted CD4+, CD8+, or CD8+CD57+ T cells (not recorded which) from PBMCs. The CDR3 region is CASTGQSSYNSPLHF. The CDR3, as DNA: TGTGCCAGTACGGGACAGTCTTCCTATAATTCACCCCTCCACTTT.